This T cell receptor (beta chain) came from a study of cytomegalovirus exposure and HLA in healthy donors. The junction had 4 bases not matched to a gene; V was cut back by 7 bases and J by 4 bases. The germline V gene encodes CDR1 SQVTM and CDR2 ANQGSEA. The CDR3 is made up of 14 amino acids. PCR amplification relied on 60 Vbeta primers (plus 13 Jbeta primers). Repertoires were generated with immunoSEQ multiplex PCR, while TCRdb's copy carries only in-frame clones and drops some. This table has roughly 130,000 clones, more than 80% appearing once. This chain joins TRBV29-1 and TRBJ2-1; 13 nucleotides align to TRBD2. Sequenced material: PBMCs. The source is a man aged 25 to 40 in good health and CMV-seronegative. The CDR3 is CSGGLAGSYNEQFF. CDR3 coding DNA: TGCAGCGGGGGACTAGCGGGATCGTACAATGAGCAGTTCTTC.